The entry below gives a single T cell receptor (beta chain) sequence along with its context. It lacks a known antigen. Base qualities are missing; no much larger clone stands one base away. From a lookup of the germline V gene, CDR1 and CDR2 are MGHDK and SYGVNS. The CDR3 runs 13 residues from the cysteine to the phenylalanine. This entry keeps only the CDR3 DNA: 39 bases, framed from base 1. V loses 6 bases, J loses 4 bases, and the germline ends lie 10 bases apart. The immunoSEQ Assay, a bias-controlled multiplex PCR, was used to amplify TCRbeta CDR3 regions from genomic DNA. On the study's bioinformatics: Nucleated cell counts per sample were estimated from amplification of reference gene primers within the assay. To quantify the absolute abundance of each unique TCRbeta CDR3 rearrangement, sequence reads were collapsed and filtered. For each sample, productive Simpson clonality was calculated as the square root of Simpson's diversity index across productive rearrangements. Held by TCRdb, this immuneACCESS table contains in-frame sequences only and omits some clones. Under half of the omission traces to an unresolved V gene where checked; the cause of the rest is unknown. V and J calls and clone size come straight from that table; D and trimming were deduced from the DNA. This sample is represented by about 150,000 clones; approximately 80% of them were singletons. The ten top clones hold about two fifths of the sample.

The source of the sample is a study of blood T cell repertoires in COVID-19 (dated by TCRdb to 2020 to 2022). For context, the study as a whole: The collaborator samples originated in the United States, Italy and Spain and spanned the acute and convalescent phases of COVID-19. The material from the prospective study consisted of cDNA or gDNA derived from T cells, B-cell-depleted T cells, or PBMCs. Samples came from the ongoing ImmuneRACE study (first 160 participants) plus 1,254 subjects from 6 global collaborators. The repertoires were made available in a free public database intended to serve as a resource for research on the immune response to SARS-CoV-2. A de-identified subject ID, COVID-19 status, age in years and sex were almost always included in the sample metadata. HLA class I and class II types, where available, came from metadata supplied by the sample provider rather than from assay-based typing. The dataset comprised deeply sampled blood TCRbeta repertoires from subjects exposed to, actively infected with, or recovered from COVID-19. Study-level results and caveats: The amount of clinical and demographic metadata varied by source and participant and was provided uncurated.

Each collaborating institution followed its own protocols to collect whole blood in K2EDTA tubes. For TCRbeta analysis, collaborators shipped samples in one of three forms: frozen whole blood, isolated PBMCs, or DNA extracted from either of those sample types. The chain is made from TRBV25-1 and TRBJ2-1; matching of 6 bases hints at TRBD2 as the D gene. This clonotype originated in a human donor in a cohort sampled during active COVID-19. Sequencing input: peripheral blood. The CDR3 region: CASRGGGYNEQFF. The nucleotide sequence is given as TGTGCCAGCAGGGGTGGGGGGTACAATGAGCAGTTCTTC.